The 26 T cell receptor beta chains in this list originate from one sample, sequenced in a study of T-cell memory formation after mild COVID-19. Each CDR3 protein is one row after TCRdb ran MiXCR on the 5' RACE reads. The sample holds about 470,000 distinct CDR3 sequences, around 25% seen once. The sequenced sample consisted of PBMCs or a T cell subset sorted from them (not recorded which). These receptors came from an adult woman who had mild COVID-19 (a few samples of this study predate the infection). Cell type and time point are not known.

The DNA for the CDR3 is TGTGCCAGCAGTTTAGTAGGGTTCGCAAACACCATATATTTT. Protein sequence: CASSLVGFANTIYF. V is TRBV12-3 or TRBV12-4 and J is TRBJ1-3; no reliable D call. V was cut by 1 base and J by 6 bases, with 10 bases left in between. There are 14 residues in the CDR3.

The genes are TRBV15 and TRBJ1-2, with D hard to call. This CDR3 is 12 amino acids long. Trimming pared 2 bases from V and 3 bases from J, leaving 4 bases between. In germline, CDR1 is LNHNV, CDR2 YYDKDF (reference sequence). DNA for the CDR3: TGTGCCACCAGCAGACAGGACTATGGCTACACCTTC. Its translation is CATSRQDYGYTF.

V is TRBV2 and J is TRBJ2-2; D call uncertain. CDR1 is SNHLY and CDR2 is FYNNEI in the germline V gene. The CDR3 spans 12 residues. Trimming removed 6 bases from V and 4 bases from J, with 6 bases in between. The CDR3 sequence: CASRAATGELFF. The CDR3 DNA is TGTGCCAGCAGGGCAGCCACCGGGGAGCTGTTTTTT.

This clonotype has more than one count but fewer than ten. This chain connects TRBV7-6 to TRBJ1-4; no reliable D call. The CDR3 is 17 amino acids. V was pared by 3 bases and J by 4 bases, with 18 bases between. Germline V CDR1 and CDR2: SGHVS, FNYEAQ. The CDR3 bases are TGTGCCAGCAGCTTCGCAGGCGGGAGGACCCTTAATGAAAAACTGTTTTTT. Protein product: CASSFAGGRTLNEKLFF.

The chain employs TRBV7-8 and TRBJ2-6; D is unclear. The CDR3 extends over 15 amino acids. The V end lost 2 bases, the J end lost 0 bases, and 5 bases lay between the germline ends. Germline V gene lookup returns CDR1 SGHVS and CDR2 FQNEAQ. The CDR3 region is CASSLQPSGANVLTF. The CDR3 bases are TGTGCCAGCAGCTTACAGCCCTCTGGGGCCAACGTCCTGACTTTC. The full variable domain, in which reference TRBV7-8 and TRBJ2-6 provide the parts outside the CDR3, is GAGVSQSPRYKVAKRGQDVALRCDPISGHVSLFWYQQALGQGPEFLTYFQNEAQLDKSGLPSDRFFAERPEGSVSTLKIQRTQQEDSAVYLCASSLQPSGANVLTFGAGSRLTVL.

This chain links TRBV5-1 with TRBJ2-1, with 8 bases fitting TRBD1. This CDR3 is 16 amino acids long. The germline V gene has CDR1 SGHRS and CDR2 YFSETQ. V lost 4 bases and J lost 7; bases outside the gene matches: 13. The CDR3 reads CASSRAHRDRTNEQFF. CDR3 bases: TGCGCCAGCAGCCGGGCTCACCGGGACAGGACGAATGAGCAGTTCTTC.

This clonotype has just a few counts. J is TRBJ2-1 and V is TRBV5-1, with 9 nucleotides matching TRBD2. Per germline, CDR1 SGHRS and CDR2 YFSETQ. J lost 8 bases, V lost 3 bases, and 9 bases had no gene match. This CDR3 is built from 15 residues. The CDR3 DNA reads TGCGCCAGCAGCTCTAGCGGGAACCCGGAGGATGAGCAGTTCTTC. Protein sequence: CASSSSGNPEDEQFF.

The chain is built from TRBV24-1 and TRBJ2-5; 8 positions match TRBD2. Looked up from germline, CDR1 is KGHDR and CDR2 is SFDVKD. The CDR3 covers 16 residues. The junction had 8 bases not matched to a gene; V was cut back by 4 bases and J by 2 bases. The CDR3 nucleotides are TGTGCCACCAGTGACCGAGGGACTAGGCTTCAAGAGACCCAGTACTTC. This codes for CATSDRGTRLQETQYF.

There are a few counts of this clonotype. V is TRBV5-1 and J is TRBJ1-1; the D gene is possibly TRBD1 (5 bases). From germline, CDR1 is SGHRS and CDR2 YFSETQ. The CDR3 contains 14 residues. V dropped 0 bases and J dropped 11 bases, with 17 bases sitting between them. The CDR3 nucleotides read TGCGCCAGCAGCTTGGCTGGGACCGAAAACAGGGCTTTCTTT. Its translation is CASSLAGTENRAFF.

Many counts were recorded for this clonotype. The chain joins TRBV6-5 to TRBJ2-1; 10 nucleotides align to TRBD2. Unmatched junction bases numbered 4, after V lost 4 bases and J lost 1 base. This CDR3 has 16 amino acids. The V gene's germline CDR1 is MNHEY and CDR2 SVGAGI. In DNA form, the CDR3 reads TGTGCCAGCAGTTCTAGGACTAGCGGTTCCTACAATGAGCAGTTCTTC. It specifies CASSSRTSGSYNEQFF.

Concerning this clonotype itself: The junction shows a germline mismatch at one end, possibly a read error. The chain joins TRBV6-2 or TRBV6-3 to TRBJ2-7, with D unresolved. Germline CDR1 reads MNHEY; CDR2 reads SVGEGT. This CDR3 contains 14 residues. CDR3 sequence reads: CASSYLAASDEQYF. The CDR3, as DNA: TGTGCCAGCAGTTACTTGGCAGCCTCCGACGAGCAGTACTTC.

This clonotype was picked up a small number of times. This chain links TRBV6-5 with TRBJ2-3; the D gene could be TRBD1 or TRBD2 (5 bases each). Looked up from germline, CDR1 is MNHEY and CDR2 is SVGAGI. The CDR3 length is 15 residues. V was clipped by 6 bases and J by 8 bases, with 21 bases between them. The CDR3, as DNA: TGTGCCAGCAGCTCAACGGGGCTGGGGCTGGGTACGCAGTATTTT. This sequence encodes CASSSTGLGLGTQYF.

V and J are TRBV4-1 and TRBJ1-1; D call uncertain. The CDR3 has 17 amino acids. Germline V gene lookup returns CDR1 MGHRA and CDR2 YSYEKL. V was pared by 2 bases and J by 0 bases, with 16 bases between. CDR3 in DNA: TGCGCCAGCAGCCAACTGTTTTTTAGAACAGTGAACACTGAAGCTTTCTTT. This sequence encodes CASSQLFFRTVNTEAFF.

The CDR3 region has the DNA TGTGCCACCAGTGCAGCGGGGCACAATGAGCAGTTCTTC. Its translation is CATSAAGHNEQFF. V usage is TRBV24-1 and J usage is TRBJ2-1; 7 nucleotides line up with TRBD2. With 5 bases clipped from V and 5 bases from J, the junction kept 2 bases outside the gene matches. The CDR3 extends over 13 amino acids. The germline gives CDR1 KGHDR, CDR2 SFDVKD.

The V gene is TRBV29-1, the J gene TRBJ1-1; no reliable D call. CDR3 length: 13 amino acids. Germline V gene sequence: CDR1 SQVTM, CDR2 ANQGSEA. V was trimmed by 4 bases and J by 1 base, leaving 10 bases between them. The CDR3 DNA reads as TGCAGCGTTGTAACCCAGTCGAACACTGAAGCTTTCTTT. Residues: CSVVTQSNTEAFF.

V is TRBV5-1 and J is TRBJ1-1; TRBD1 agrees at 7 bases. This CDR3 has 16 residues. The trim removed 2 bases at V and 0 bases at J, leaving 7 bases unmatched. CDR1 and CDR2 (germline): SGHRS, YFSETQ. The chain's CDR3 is CASSLRGGTVNTEAFF. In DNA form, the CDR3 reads TGCGCCAGCAGCTTAAGAGGCGGGACAGTGAACACTGAAGCTTTCTTT.

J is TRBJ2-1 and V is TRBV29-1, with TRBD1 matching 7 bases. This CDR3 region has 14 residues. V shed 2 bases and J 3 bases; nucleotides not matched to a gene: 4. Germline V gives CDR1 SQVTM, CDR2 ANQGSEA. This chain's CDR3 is CSVETRQGYNEQFF. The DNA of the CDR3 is TGCAGCGTTGAAACGCGACAGGGCTACAATGAGCAGTTCTTC.

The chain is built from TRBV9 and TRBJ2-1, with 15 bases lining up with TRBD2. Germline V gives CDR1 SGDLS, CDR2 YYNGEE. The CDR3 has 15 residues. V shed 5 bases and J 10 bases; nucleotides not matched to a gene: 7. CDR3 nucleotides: TGTGCCAGCAGACCCGCGGGACTAGCGGGGGGAGAGCAGTTCTTC. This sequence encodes CASRPAGLAGGEQFF. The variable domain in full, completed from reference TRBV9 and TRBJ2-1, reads DSGVTQTPKHLITATGQRVTLRCSPRSGDLSVYWYQQSLDQGLQFLIQYYNGEERAKGNILERFSAQQFPDLHSELNLSSLELGDSALYFCASRPAGLAGGEQFFGPGTRLTVL.

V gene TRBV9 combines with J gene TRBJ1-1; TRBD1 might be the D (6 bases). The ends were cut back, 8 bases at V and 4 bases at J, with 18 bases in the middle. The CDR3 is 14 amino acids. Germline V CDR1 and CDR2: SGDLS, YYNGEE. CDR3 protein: CASNPGQLSTEAFF. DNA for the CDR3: TGTGCCAGTAACCCCGGACAGTTAAGCACTGAAGCTTTCTTT.

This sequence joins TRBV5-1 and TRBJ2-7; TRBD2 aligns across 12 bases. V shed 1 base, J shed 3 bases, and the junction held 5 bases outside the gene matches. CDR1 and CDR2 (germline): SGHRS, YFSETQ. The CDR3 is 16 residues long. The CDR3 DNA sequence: TGCGCCAGCAGCTTGCCCGGACTAGCGGGGAGCTACGAGCAGTACTTC. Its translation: CASSLPGLAGSYEQYF. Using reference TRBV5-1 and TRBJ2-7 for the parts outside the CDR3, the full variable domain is KAGVTQTPRYLIKTRGQQVTLSCSPISGHRSVSWYQQTPGQGLQFLFEYFSETQRNKGNFPGRFSGRQFSNSRSEMNVSTLELGDSALYLCASSLPGLAGSYEQYFGPGTRLTVT.

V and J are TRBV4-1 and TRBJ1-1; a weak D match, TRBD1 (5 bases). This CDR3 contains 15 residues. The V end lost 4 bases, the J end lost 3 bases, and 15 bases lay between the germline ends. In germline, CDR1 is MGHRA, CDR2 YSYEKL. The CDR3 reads CASSPDSGIDTEAFF. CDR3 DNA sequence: TGCGCCAGCAGCCCAGACAGCGGGATTGACACTGAAGCTTTCTTT.

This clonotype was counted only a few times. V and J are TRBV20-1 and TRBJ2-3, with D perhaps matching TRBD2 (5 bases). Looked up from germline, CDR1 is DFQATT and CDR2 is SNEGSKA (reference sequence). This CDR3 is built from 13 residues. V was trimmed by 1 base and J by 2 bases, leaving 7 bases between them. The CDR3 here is CSARAGNTDTQYF. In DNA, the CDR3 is TGCAGTGCTAGAGCGGGAAACACAGATACGCAGTATTTT.

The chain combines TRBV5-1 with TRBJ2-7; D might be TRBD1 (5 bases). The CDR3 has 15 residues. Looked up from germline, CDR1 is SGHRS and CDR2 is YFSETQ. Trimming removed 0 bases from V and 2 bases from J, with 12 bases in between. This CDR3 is CASSLEGVRTYEQYF. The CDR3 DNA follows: TGCGCCAGCAGCTTGGAAGGGGTGAGAACCTACGAGCAGTACTTC.

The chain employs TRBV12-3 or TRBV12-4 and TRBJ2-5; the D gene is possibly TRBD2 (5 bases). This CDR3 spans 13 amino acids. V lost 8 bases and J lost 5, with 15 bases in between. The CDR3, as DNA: TGTGCCAGCGCTAACGGGAATGGGGAGACCCAGTACTTC. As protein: CASANGNGETQYF.

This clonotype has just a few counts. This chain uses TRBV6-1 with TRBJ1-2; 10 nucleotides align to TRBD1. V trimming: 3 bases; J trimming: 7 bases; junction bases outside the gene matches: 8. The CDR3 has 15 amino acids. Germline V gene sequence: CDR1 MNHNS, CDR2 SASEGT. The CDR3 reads CASSEEGQGNSGYTF. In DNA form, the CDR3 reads TGTGCCAGCAGTGAGGAGGGACAGGGGAACAGTGGCTACACCTTC.

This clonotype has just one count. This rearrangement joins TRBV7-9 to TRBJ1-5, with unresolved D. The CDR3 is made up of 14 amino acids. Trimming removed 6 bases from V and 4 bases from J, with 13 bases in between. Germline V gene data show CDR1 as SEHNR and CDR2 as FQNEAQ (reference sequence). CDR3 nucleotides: TGTGCCAGCAGTCTAATCGGGAAAAATCAGCCCCAGCATTTT. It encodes CASSLIGKNQPQHF. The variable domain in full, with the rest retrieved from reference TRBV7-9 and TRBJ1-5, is DTGVSQNPRHKITKRGQNVTFRCDPISEHNRLYWYRQTLGQGPEFLTYFQNEAQLEKSRLLSDRFSAERPKGSFSTLEIQRTEQGDSAMYLCASSLIGKNQPQHFGDGTRLSIL.